Included here is one T cell receptor beta chain sequence, with context. Its antigen is unidentified. The data were taken from a study of neoadjuvant anti-PD-1 for oral cavity cancer. Study-wide points: Each response group had just a few patients in TCR analyses.

This CDR3 contains 15 residues. V was shortened by 6 bases and J by 1 base, with 15 bases between the two germline ends. The V gene's germline CDR1 is SEHNR and CDR2 FQNEAQ (reference sequence). TCRdb keeps only in-frame clones here, not all; method: immunoSEQ multiplex PCR. Of some 14,000 clones in the sample, roughly 67% were seen once. Time point noted: after neoadjuvant nivolumab, at surgical resection. Here the sequenced sample was PBMCs, taken after nivolumab (anti-PD-1) treatment. The rearrangement uses TRBV7-9 and TRBJ1-1; possibly TRBD1 for D (5 bases). The sequence derives from a person aged 35 to 85 with oral cavity squamous cell carcinoma. CDR3 sequence reads: CASSQGANQNTEAFF. In DNA form, the CDR3 reads TGTGCCAGCAGTCAGGGCGCTAACCAGAACACTGAAGCTTTCTTT.